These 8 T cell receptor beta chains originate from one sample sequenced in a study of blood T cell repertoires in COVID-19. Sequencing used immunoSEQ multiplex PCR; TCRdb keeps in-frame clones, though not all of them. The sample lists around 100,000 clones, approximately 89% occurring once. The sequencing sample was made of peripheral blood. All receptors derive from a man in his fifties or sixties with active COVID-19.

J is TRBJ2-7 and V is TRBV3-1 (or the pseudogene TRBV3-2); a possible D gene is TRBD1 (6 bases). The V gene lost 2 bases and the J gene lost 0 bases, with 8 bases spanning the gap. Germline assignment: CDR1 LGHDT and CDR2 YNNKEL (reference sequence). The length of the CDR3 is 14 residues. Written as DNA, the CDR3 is TGTGCCAGCAGCCAAAACAGGGTCTCCTACGAGCAGTACTTC. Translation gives CASSQNRVSYEQYF.

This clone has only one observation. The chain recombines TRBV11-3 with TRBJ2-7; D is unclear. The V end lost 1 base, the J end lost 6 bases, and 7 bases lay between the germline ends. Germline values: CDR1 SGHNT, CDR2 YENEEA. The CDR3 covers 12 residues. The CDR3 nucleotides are TGTGCCAGCAGCTTAGGACTCTCCGAGCAGTACTTC. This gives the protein CASSLGLSEQYF. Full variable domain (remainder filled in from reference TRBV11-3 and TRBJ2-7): EAGVVQSPRYKIIEKKQPVAFWCNPISGHNTLYWYLQNLGQGPELLIRYENEEAVDDSQLPKDRFSAERLKGVDSTLKIQPAELGDSAVYLCASSLGLSEQYFGPGTRLTVT.

CDR3 nucleotide sequence: TGTGCCAGTAGTATAGATCTGGCGGGACAGGGCTCCAATCAGCCCCAGCATTTT. It specifies CASSIDLAGQGSNQPQHF. The chain couples TRBV19 to TRBJ1-5; 9 nucleotides agree with TRBD1. Germline V gene sequence: CDR1 LNHDA, CDR2 SQIVND (reference sequence). CDR3 length: 18 amino acids. The V and J ends lost 0 bases and 3 bases, in that order; junction bases with no gene match: 9.

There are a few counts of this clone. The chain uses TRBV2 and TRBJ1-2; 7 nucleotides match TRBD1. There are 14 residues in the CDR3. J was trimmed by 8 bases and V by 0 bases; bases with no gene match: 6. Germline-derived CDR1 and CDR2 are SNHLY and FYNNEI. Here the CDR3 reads CASSEARQGQGYTF. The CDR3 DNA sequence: TGTGCCAGCAGTGAAGCTAGACAGGGACAGGGCTACACCTTC. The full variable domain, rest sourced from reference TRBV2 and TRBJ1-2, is EPEVTQTPSHQVTQMGQEVILRCVPISNHLYFYWYRQILGQKVEFLVSFYNNEISEKSEIFDDQFSVERPDGSNFTLKIRSTKLEDSAMYFCASSEARQGQGYTFGSGTRLTVV.

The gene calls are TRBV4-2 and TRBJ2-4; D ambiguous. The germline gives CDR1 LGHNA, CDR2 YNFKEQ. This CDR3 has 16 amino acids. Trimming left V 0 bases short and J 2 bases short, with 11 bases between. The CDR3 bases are TGTGCCAGCAGCCAAGATCCCCCCTCTACCAAAAACATTCAGTACTTC. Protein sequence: CASSQDPPSTKNIQYF.

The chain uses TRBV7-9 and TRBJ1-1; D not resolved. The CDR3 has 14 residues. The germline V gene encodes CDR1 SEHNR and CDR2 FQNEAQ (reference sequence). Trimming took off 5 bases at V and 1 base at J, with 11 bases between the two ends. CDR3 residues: CASSPSRRNTEAFF. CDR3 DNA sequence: TGTGCCAGCAGCCCATCTAGGAGGAACACTGAAGCTTTCTTT.

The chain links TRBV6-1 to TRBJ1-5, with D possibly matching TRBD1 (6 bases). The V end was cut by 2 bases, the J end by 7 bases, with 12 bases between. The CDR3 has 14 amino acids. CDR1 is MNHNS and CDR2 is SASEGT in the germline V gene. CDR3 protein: CASSETPRGQPQHF. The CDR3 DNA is TGTGCCAGCAGTGAAACCCCCAGGGGACAGCCCCAGCATTTT.

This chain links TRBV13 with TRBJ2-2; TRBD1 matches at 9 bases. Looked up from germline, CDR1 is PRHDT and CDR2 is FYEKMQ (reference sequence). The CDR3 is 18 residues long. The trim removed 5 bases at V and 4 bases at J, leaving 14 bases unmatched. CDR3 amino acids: CASSPTGDRALTTGELFF. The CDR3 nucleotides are TGTGCCAGCAGCCCTACGGGGGACAGGGCGTTGACCACCGGGGAGCTGTTTTTT. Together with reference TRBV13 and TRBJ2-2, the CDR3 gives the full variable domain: AAGVIQSPRHLIKEKRETATLKCYPIPRHDTVYWYQQGPGQDPQFLISFYEKMQSDKGSIPDRFSAQQFSDYHSELNMSSLELGDSALYFCASSPTGDRALTTGELFFGEGSRLTVL.